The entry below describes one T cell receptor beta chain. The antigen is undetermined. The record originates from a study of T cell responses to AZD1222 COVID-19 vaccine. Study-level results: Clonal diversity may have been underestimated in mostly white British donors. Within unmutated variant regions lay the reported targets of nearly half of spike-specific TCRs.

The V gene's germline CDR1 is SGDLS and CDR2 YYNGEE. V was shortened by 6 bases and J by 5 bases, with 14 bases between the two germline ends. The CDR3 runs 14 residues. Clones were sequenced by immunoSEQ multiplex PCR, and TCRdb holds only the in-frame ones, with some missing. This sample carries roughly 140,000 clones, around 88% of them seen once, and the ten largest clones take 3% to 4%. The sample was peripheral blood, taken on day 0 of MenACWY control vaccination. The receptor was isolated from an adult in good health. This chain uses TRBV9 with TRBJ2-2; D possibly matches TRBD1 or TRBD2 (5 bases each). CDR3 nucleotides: TGTGCCAGCAATATAAGGGGCGGGACCGGGGAGCTGTTTTTT. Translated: CASNIRGGTGELFF.